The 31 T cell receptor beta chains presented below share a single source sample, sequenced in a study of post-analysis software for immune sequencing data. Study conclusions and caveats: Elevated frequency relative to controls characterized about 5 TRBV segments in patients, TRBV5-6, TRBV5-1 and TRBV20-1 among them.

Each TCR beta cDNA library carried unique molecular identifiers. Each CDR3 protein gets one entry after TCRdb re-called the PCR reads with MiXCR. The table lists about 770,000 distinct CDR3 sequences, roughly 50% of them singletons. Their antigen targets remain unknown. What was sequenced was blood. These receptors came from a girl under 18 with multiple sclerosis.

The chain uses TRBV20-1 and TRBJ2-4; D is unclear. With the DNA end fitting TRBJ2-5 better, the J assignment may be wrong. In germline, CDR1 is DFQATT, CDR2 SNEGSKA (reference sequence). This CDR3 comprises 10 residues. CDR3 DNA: TGCAGTGTGCCACAAGAGACCCAGTACTTC. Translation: CSVPQETQYF.

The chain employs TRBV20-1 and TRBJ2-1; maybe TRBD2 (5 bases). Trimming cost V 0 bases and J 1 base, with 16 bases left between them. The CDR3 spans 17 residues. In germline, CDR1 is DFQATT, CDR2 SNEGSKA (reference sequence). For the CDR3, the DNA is TGCAGTGCTAGAGATTCACGAAGGACGGGATCCTACAATGAGCAGTTCTTC. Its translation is CSARDSRRTGSYNEQFF.

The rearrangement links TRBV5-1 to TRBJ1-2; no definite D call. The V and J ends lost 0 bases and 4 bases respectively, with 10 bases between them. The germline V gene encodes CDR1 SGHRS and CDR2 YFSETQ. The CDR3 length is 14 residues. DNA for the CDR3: TGCGCCAGCAGCTTGGTTGGCGGCTTCTATGGCTACACCTTC. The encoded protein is CASSLVGGFYGYTF. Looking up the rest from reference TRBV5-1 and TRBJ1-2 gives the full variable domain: KAGVTQTPRYLIKTRGQQVTLSCSPISGHRSVSWYQQTPGQGLQFLFEYFSETQRNKGNFPGRFSGRQFSNSRSEMNVSTLELGDSALYLCASSLVGGFYGYTFGSGTRLTVV.

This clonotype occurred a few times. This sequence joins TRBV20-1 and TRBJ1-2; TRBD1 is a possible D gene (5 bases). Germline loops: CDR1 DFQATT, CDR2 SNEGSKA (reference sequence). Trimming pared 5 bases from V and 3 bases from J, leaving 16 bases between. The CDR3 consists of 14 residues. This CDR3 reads CSAARGERDYGYTF. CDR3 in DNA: TGCAGTGCTGCCCGGGGGGAGAGGGACTATGGCTACACCTTC.

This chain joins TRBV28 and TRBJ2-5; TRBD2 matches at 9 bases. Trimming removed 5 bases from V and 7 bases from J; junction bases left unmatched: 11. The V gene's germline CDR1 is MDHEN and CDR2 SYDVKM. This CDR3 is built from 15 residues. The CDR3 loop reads CASSPATSGLWTQYF. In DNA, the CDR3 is TGTGCCAGCAGTCCGGCGACTAGCGGCCTGTGGACCCAGTACTTC. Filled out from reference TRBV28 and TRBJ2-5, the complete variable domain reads DVKVTQSSRYLVKRTGEKVFLECVQDMDHENMFWYRQDPGLGLRLIYFSYDVKMKEKGDIPEGYSVSREKKERFSLILESASTNQTSMYLCASSPATSGLWTQYFGPGTRLLVL.

DNA of the CDR3: TGCGCCAGCAGCCAAGCTCAGGGTAGGAATAATTCACCCCTCCACTTT. Residues: CASSQAQGRNNSPLHF. The V call is TRBV4-3, the J call TRBJ1-6, with D possibly TRBD1 on 5 matching bases. V was shortened by 1 base and J by 5 bases, with 12 bases between the two germline ends. The CDR3 has 16 residues. Germline V gene data show CDR1 as LGHNA and CDR2 as YSLEER.

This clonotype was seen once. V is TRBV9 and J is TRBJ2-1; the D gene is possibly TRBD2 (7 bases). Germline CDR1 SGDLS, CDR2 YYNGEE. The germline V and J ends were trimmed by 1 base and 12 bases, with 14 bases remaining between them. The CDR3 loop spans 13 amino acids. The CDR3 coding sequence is TGTGCCAGCAGCGTACGCGGGGGCACCGGGCAGTTCTTC. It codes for CASSVRGGTGQFF.

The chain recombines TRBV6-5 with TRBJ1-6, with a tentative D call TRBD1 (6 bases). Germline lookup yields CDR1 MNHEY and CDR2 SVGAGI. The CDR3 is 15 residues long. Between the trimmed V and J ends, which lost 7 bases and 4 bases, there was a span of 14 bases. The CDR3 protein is CASKQGGSYNSPLHF. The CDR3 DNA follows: TGTGCCAGCAAACAGGGAGGGTCTTATAATTCACCCCTCCACTTT.

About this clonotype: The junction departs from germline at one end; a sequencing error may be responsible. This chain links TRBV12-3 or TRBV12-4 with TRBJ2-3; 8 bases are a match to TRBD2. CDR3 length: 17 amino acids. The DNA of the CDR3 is TGTGCCAGCAGCCGTCGACTAGCGAGAGTGAGCACAGATGCGCAGTATTTT. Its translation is CASSRRLARVSTDAQYF.

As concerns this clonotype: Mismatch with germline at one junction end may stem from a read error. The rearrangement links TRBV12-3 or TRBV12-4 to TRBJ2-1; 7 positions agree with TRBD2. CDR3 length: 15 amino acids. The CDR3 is CAGSLAGSSYNEQFF. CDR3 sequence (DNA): TGTGCCGGCAGTTTAGCGGGTAGCTCCTACAATGAGCAGTTCTTC.

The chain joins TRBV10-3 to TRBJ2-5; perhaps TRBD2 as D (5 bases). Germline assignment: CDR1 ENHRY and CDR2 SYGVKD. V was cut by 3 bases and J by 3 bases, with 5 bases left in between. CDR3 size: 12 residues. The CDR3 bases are TGTGCCATCAGTGAACTAGAAGAGACCCAGTACTTC. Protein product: CAISELEETQYF.

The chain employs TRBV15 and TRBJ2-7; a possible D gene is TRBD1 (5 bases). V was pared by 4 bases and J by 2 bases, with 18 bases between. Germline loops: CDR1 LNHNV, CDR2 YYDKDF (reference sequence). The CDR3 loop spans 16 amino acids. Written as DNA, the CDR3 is TGTGCCACCAGCACCCTACGCTTTTGCAGGGCCTACGAGCAGTACTTC. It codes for CATSTLRFCRAYEQYF.

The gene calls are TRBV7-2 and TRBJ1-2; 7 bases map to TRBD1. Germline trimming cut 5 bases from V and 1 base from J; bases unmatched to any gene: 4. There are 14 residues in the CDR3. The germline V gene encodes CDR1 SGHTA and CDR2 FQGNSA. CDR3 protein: CASSGGDSNYGYTF. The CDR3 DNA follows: TGTGCCAGCAGCGGGGGGGACAGTAACTATGGCTACACCTTC.

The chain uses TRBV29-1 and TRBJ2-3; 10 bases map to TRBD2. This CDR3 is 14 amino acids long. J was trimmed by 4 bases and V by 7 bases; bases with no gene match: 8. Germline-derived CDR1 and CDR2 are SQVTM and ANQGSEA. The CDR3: CSAQASGRADTQYF. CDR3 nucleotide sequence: TGCAGCGCCCAGGCTAGCGGGAGAGCAGATACGCAGTATTTT.

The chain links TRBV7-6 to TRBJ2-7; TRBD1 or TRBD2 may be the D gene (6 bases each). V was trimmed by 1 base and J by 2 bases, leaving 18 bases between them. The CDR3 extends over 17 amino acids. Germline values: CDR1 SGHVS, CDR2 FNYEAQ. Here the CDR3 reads CASSLDGGRPLTYEQYF. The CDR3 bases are TGTGCCAGCAGCTTAGATGGGGGGCGTCCCTTGACCTACGAGCAGTACTTC. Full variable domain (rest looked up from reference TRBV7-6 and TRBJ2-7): GAGVSQSPRYKVTKRGQDVALRCDPISGHVSLYWYRQALGQGPEFLTYFNYEAQQDKSGLPNDRFSAERPEGSISTLTIQRTEQRDSAMYRCASSLDGGRPLTYEQYFGPGTRLTVT.

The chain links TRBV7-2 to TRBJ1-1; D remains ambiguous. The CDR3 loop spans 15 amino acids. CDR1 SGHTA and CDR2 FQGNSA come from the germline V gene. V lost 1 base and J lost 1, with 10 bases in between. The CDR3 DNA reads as TGTGCCAGCAGCTTAGATCATGGGGAGAACACTGAAGCTTTCTTT. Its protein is CASSLDHGENTEAFF.

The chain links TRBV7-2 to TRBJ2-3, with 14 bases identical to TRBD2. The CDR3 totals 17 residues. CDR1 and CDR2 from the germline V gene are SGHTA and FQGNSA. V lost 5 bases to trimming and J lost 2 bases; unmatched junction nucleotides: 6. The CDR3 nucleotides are TGTGCCAGCAGCGTAGAGGGACTAGCGGGGGCCACAGATACGCAGTATTTT. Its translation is CASSVEGLAGATDTQYF.

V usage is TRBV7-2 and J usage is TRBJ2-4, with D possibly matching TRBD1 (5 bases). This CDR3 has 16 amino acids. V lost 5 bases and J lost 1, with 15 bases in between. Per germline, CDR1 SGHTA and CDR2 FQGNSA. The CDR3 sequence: CASSPLTVSAKNIQYF. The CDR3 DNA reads TGTGCCAGCAGCCCTTTGACAGTTTCGGCCAAAAACATTCAGTACTTC.

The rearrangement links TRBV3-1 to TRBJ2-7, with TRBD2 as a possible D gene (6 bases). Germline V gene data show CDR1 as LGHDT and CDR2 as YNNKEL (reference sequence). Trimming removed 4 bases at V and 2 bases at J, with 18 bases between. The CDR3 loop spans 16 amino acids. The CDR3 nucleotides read TGTGCCAGCAGCCGGCTTGGGGACTCCGCACCCTACGAGCAGTACTTC. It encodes CASSRLGDSAPYEQYF.

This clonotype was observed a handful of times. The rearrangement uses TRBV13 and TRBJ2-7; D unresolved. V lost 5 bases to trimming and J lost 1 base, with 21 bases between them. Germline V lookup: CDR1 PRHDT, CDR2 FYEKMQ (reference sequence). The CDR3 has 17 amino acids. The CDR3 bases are TGTGCCAGCAGCCCGTCTCTTCAAGCGCGCCCTTCCTACGAGCAGTACTTC. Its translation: CASSPSLQARPSYEQYF.

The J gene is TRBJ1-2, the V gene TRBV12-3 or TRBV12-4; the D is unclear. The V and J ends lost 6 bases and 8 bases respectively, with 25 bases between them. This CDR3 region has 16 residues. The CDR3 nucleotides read TGTGCCAGCAGCCTCTTGGGTAACGCAGGCGAGGGCGGCTACACCTTC. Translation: CASSLLGNAGEGGYTF.

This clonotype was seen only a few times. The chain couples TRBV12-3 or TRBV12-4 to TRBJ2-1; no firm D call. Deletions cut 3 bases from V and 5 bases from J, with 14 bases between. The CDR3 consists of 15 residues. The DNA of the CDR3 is TGTGCCAGCAGTTTCTTAGCTGTGCAGAACAATGAGCAGTTCTTC. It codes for CASSFLAVQNNEQFF.

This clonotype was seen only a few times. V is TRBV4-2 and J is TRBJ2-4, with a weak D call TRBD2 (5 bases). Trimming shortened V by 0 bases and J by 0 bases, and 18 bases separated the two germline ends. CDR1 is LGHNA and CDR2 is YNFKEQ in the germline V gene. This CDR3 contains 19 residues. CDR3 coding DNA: TGTGCCAGCAGCCAAGATCCCCTACTAGATCCAAAAGCCAAAAACATTCAGTACTTC. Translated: CASSQDPLLDPKAKNIQYF.

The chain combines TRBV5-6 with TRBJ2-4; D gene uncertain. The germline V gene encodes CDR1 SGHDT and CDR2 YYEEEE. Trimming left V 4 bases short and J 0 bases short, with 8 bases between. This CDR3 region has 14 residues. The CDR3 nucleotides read TGTGCCAGCAGCCCTGGGTCAGCCAAAAACATTCAGTACTTC. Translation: CASSPGSAKNIQYF.

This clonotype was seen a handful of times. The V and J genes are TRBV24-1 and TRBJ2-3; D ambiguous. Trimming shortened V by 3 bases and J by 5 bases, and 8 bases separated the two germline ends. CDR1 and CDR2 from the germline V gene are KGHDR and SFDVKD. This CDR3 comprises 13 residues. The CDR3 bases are TGTGCCACCAGTGATCTCGCGGTAGATACGCAGTATTTT. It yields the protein CATSDLAVDTQYF.

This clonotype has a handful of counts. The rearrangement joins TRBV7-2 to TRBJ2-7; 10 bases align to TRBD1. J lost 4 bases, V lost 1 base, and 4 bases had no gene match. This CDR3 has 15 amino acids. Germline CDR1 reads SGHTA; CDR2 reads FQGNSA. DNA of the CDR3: TGTGCCAGCAGCTTAGGACAGGGGGCGCGGTACGAGCAGTACTTC. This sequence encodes CASSLGQGARYEQYF. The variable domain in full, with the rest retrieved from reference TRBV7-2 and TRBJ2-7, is GAGVSQSPSNKVTEKGKDVELRCDPISGHTALYWYRQSLGQGLEFLIYFQGNSAPDKSGLPSDRFSAERTGGSVSTLTIQRTQQEDSAVYLCASSLGQGARYEQYFGPGTRLTVT.

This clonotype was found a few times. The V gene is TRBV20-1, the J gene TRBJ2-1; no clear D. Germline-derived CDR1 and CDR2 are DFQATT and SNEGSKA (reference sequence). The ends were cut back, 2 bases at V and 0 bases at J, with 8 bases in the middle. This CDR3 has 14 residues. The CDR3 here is CSARPPSSYNEQFF. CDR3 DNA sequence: TGCAGTGCTAGACCCCCTTCCTCCTACAATGAGCAGTTCTTC.

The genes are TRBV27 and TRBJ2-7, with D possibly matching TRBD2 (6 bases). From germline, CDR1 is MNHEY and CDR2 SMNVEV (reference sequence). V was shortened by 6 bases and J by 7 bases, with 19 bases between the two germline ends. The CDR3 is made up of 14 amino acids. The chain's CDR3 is CASRGFPGAREQYF. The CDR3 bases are TGTGCCAGCAGGGGGTTTCCGGGAGCTCGGGAGCAGTACTTC.

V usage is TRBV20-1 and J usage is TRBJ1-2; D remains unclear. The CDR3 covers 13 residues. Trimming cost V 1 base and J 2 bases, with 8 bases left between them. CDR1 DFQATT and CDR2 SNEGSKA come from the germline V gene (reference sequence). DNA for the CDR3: TGCAGTGCTAGAGGGGCGTCAAACTATGGCTACACCTTC. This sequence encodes CSARGASNYGYTF.

The CDR3 DNA sequence: TGTGCCAGCAGCGAGCAGACCAGACAGGCCCTCTCTGGGGCCAACGTCCTGACTTTC. Encoded protein: CASSEQTRQALSGANVLTF. The chain recombines TRBV9 with TRBJ2-6; D is perhaps TRBD1 (6 bases). The ends were cut back, 3 bases at V and 0 bases at J, with 19 bases in the middle. The CDR3 loop spans 19 amino acids. CDR1 SGDLS and CDR2 YYNGEE come from the germline V gene.

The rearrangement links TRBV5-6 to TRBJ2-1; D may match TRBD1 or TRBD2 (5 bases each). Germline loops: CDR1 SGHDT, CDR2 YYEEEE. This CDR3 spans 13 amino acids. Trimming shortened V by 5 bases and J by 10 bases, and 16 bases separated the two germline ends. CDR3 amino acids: CASSRGVSYEQFF. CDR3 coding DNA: TGTGCCAGCAGTCGAGGGGTCTCCTACGAGCAGTTCTTC.